The clone carrying this TCR beta chain was picked up a small number of times. This record belongs to a study of T cell repertoires in cytomegalovirus infection. TCRdb re-called the reads with MiXCR, one entry per CDR3 protein. The sample holds 200,000 to 250,000 distinct CDR3 sequences, 20% to 25% seen once. V lost 8 bases, J lost 0 bases, and 10 bases lay in between. The germline V gene has CDR1 PRHDT and CDR2 FYEKMQ (reference sequence). The CDR3 is made up of 14 amino acids. The V and J genes are TRBV13 and TRBJ2-2; D is possibly TRBD2 (5 bases). The material sequenced was CD8+ T cells from PBMCs. The receptor comes from a human donor in good health (CMV status not recorded). Some clones in this sample may be carry-over from other donors' samples. This CDR3 reads CASAADPNTGELFF. CDR3 coding DNA: TGTGCCAGCGCAGCGGACCCGAACACCGGGGAGCTGTTTTTT.